This record looks at one T cell receptor (beta chain) sequence and its context. Its antigen is currently unknown. TCR beta VDJ and CDR3 profiles were obtained from a genomic DNA template. TCRdb recomputed calls from the reads with MiXCR, one row per CDR3 protein. The sample includes over 250,000 distinct CDR3 sequences, around three fifths of them seen just once. The V gene lost 3 bases and the J gene lost 0 bases, with 8 bases spanning the gap. The V gene's germline CDR1 is KGHDR and CDR2 SFDVKD. The CDR3 extends over 15 amino acids. Sequencing involved patients with CD8+CD57+ cell expansion previously shown by flow cytometry. Patients uniformly had severe acquired aplastic anemia. The data derive from a study of CD8+CD57+ T cells in acquired aplastic anemia. Turning to the study itself: Sorted CD4+ and CD8+ cells gave an average of around 3 ug of DNA. Broader study findings: Patients and controls were found to share some 30 CD8+ CDR3 sequences. Patients were compared with controls for CD8+ Simpson's diversity, and no significant difference emerged.

The receptor comes from a human donor with aplastic anemia. The chain carries TRBV24-1 and TRBJ2-1, with D possibly TRBD2 on 5 matching bases. The sample taken for sequencing was sorted CD4+, CD8+, or CD8+CD57+ T cells (not recorded which) from PBMCs. Here the CDR3 reads CATSDPGSSYNEQFF. CDR3 DNA sequence: TGTGCCACCAGTGATCCGGGGAGCTCCTACAATGAGCAGTTCTTC.